The 22 T cell receptor beta chains in this list originate from one sample, sequenced in a study of shared clonotypes between healthy human individuals. The data were produced by immunoSEQ multiplex PCR, yet TCRdb's version contains in-frame clones alone and is incomplete. The sample contains fewer than 2.5 million clones, over 85% of which appear only once. Material: naive CD4+ T cells from PBMCs. Specified subset: CD45RA+ positively selected. The receptor source for this set is a man aged 18 to 35 in good health. Some clones in this sample may be carry-over from other donors' samples.

The chain couples TRBV11-2 to TRBJ2-5; 13 bases line up with TRBD2. The CDR3 is 15 residues long. The germline gives CDR1 SGHAT, CDR2 FQNNGV. The J segment lost 5 bases and the V segment lost 2 bases, leaving 2 bases of the junction unmatched. CDR3 DNA sequence: TGTGCCAGCAGCTTAACTAGCGGGAGGGGCGAGACCCAGTACTTC. Its protein is CASSLTSGRGETQYF. Complete variable domain (other parts from reference TRBV11-2 and TRBJ2-5): EAGVAQSPRYKIIEKRQSVAFWCNPISGHATLYWYQQILGQGPKLLIQFQNNGVVDDSQLPKDRFSAERLKGVDSTLKIQPAKLEDSAVYLCASSLTSGRGETQYFGPGTRLLVL.

The chain links TRBV28 to TRBJ1-1; D is possibly TRBD1 (5 bases). Germline V CDR1 and CDR2: MDHEN, SYDVKM. Trimming pared 11 bases from V and 0 bases from J, leaving 13 bases between. The CDR3 spans 13 residues. This CDR3 reads CAGQGQMNTEAFF. In DNA, the CDR3 is TGTGCCGGACAAGGGCAAATGAACACTGAAGCTTTCTTT.

V usage is TRBV28 and J usage is TRBJ1-2; TRBD1 matches at 7 bases. This CDR3 spans 13 amino acids. Germline loops: CDR1 MDHEN, CDR2 SYDVKM. With V trimmed by 6 bases and J by 8 bases, 9 bases remained unmatched. The CDR3, as DNA: TGTGCCAGCAGAGAATGGACAGGAGGGGGCTACACCTTC. Translated: CASREWTGGGYTF.

The genes are TRBV5-8 and TRBJ2-7; D assignment may be TRBD1 or TRBD2 (6 bases each). Looked up from germline, CDR1 is SGHTS and CDR2 is YDEGEE. The CDR3 loop spans 15 amino acids. V lost 5 bases and J 1 base, leaving 16 bases between the germline ends. The CDR3 DNA reads as TGTGCCAGCAGAAGAGTTCCGGGGGCGTCCTACGAGCAGTACTTC. It is translated as CASRRVPGASYEQYF.

The chain joins TRBV27 to TRBJ2-7; D is unresolved. V lost 2 bases, J lost 2 bases, and 10 bases lay in between. Germline V gene sequence: CDR1 MNHEY, CDR2 SMNVEV (reference sequence). The CDR3 has 14 amino acids. The CDR3 loop is CASSLRFRPYEQYF. The CDR3, as DNA: TGTGCCAGCAGTTTACGGTTCCGTCCCTACGAGCAGTACTTC.

The J gene is TRBJ2-7, the V gene TRBV19, with D possibly being TRBD1 or TRBD2 (5 bases each). The CDR3 runs 16 residues. Per germline, CDR1 LNHDA and CDR2 SQIVND (reference sequence). Trimming pared 2 bases from V and 5 bases from J, leaving 19 bases between. The CDR3, as DNA: TGTGCCAGTAGTATATCGGCAACAGGAGGTTACGACGAGCAGTACTTC. Translating gives CASSISATGGYDEQYF.

This clone appeared a few times. The rearrangement joins TRBV7-2 to TRBJ1-2; tentative D call: TRBD1 (6 bases). The V end lost 5 bases, the J end lost 8 bases, and 15 bases lay between the germline ends. CDR3 size: 13 residues. CDR1 SGHTA and CDR2 FQGNSA come from the germline V gene. For the CDR3, the DNA is TGTGCCAGCAGCCCCTGGGGGCTGGGAGGCTACACCTTC. Its translation: CASSPWGLGGYTF.

This clone occurred once. This specimen includes other DNA sequences encoding the same CDR3. The chain joins TRBV7-9 to TRBJ2-5; 10 nucleotides align to TRBD1. This CDR3 is 16 amino acids long. The trim removed 1 base at V and 4 bases at J, leaving 6 bases unmatched. CDR1 is SEHNR and CDR2 is FQNEAQ in the germline V gene (reference sequence). CDR3 amino acids: CASSLGDRGAGETQYF. The CDR3 DNA follows: TGTGCCAGCAGCTTAGGGGACAGGGGCGCGGGAGAGACCCAGTACTTC.

The chain joins TRBV2 to TRBJ2-7; D remains ambiguous. CDR1 SNHLY and CDR2 FYNNEI come from the germline V gene. V lost 8 bases and J lost 6, with 20 bases in between. CDR3 length: 14 amino acids. The CDR3 reads CASHTKELLREQYF. The CDR3 DNA follows: TGTGCCAGCCACACGAAGGAGCTGCTACGCGAGCAGTACTTC.

DNA of the CDR3: TGTGCCAGCAGCCGCAGGGCCACAGGGAGATCAGAAAAACTGTTTTTT. It codes for CASSRRATGRSEKLFF. The chain uses TRBV5-4 and TRBJ1-4; TRBD1 is a possible D gene (6 bases). The CDR3 has 16 amino acids. The germline gives CDR1 SGHNT, CDR2 YYREEE (reference sequence). Trimming cost V 4 bases and J 8 bases, with 21 bases left between them.

In this sample, this clone turned up once. This same CDR3 is encoded by further DNA sequences in the sample. The CDR3 loop reads CASSPGRGGYGYTF. CDR3 DNA: TGTGCCAGCTCACCAGGGCGAGGCGGCTATGGCTACACCTTC. The chain links TRBV18 to TRBJ1-2; D not certain. Germline lookup yields CDR1 KGHSH and CDR2 LQKENI. The CDR3 length is 14 residues. Trimming pared 2 bases from V and 4 bases from J, leaving 11 bases between.

The chain employs TRBV19 and TRBJ1-4, with 9 bases aligning to TRBD1. The V segment lost 5 bases and the J segment 8 bases; nucleotides outside the gene matches: 9. Germline CDR1 is LNHDA and CDR2 is SQIVND (reference sequence). CDR3 length: 15 residues. Here the CDR3 DNA reads TGTGCCAGTAGTGGGGGGACAGGGCGGAGGGAAAAACTGTTTTTT. It encodes CASSGGTGRREKLFF.

Only a few counts were recorded for this clone. The gene calls are TRBV10-1 and TRBJ1-3; D is ambiguous. V lost 0 bases to trimming and J lost 2 bases, with 5 bases between them. CDR1 and CDR2 from the germline V gene are WNHNN and SYGVQD (reference sequence). There are 14 residues in the CDR3. CDR3 residues: CASSESGAGNTIYF. The CDR3 DNA is TGCGCCAGCAGTGAGTCGGGAGCTGGAAACACCATATATTTT.

Comment on this clone: Other DNA sequences in this sample translate to the same CDR3. This chain links TRBV6-5 with TRBJ1-2; 7 bases agree with TRBD1. The germline gives CDR1 MNHEY, CDR2 SVGAGI. Trimming cost V 0 bases and J 5 bases; bases outside gene matches: 6. The CDR3 consists of 15 residues. The DNA for the CDR3 is TGTGCCAGCAGTTACTCAGGGGGCGCTGGGTATGGCTACACCTTC. It encodes CASSYSGGAGYGYTF.

The rearrangement links TRBV2 to TRBJ2-2; 10 bases fit TRBD1. The CDR3 is made up of 16 amino acids. V trimming: 1 base; J trimming: 6 bases; junction bases outside the gene matches: 5. Per germline, CDR1 SNHLY and CDR2 FYNNEI. The DNA of the CDR3 is TGTGCCAGCAGTGAAGTTGGGACAGGGGATGCCGGGGAGCTGTTTTTT. Amino acids: CASSEVGTGDAGELFF.

J is TRBJ2-1 and V is TRBV15; TRBD2 agrees at 11 bases. This CDR3 spans 17 amino acids. Looked up from germline, CDR1 is LNHNV and CDR2 is YYDKDF (reference sequence). The V and J ends lost 5 bases and 4 bases, in that order; junction bases with no gene match: 10. In DNA, the CDR3 is TGTGCCACCAGCGACTCCCTGACTAGCGGGACGTACAATGAGCAGTTCTTC. It encodes CATSDSLTSGTYNEQFF.

The gene calls are TRBV30 and TRBJ2-7; 8 nucleotides align to TRBD1. After removal of 5 bases from V and 9 bases from J, the junction contained 3 bases not matched to a gene. The germline CDR1 and CDR2 sequences are GTSNPN and SVGIG (reference sequence). The CDR3 is 10 amino acids. This CDR3 is CAWGTGRQYF. As DNA, the CDR3 is TGTGCCTGGGGGACAGGCCGGCAGTACTTC.

The chain uses TRBV19 and TRBJ2-1; D remains unclear. The CDR3 consists of 15 residues. V was clipped by 4 bases and J by 7 bases, with 17 bases between them. Germline V gives CDR1 LNHDA, CDR2 SQIVND (reference sequence). The DNA for the CDR3 is TGTGCCAGTAGTAGTCGCACCCGAAACGCAAATGAGCAGTTCTTC. Protein product: CASSSRTRNANEQFF.

Details on this clone: It is unclear where the CDR3 begins or ends on the DNA, so no DNA is shown, and the CDR3 is as TCRdb lists it. The chain employs TRBV25-1 and TRBJ2-1; the table's TRBD2 call for D was not verified on the DNA. Germline V gene data show CDR1 as MGHDK and CDR2 as SYGVNS. The CDR3 spans 15 amino acids, including both terminal residues. The CDR3 protein is CASSDGQDFGNEQFF.

The chain employs TRBV11-1 and TRBJ2-3; D may be TRBD2 (5 bases). The V gene's germline CDR1 is SGHAT and CDR2 FQDESV (reference sequence). The CDR3 totals 15 residues. The V and J ends lost 2 bases and 4 bases respectively, with 13 bases between them. This CDR3 is CASSLNQLAADTQYF. In DNA, the CDR3 is TGTGCCAGCAGCTTAAACCAGCTAGCCGCAGATACGCAGTATTTT. The full variable domain, its missing parts supplied by reference TRBV11-1 and TRBJ2-3, is EAEVAQSPRYKITEKSQAVAFWCDPISGHATLYWYRQILGQGPELLVQFQDESVVDDSQLPKDRFSAERLKGVDSTLKIQPAELGDSAMYLCASSLNQLAADTQYFGPGTRLTVL.

V and J are TRBV5-1 and TRBJ1-2, with 7 bases aligning to TRBD1. CDR1 SGHRS and CDR2 YFSETQ come from the germline V gene. The CDR3 covers 12 residues. V gave up 2 bases and J gave up 6 bases; unmatched junction bases: 1. CDR3 protein: CASSFGTDGYTF. DNA for the CDR3: TGCGCCAGCAGCTTTGGGACAGATGGCTACACCTTC.

This clone was detected only once. The chain joins TRBV11-3 to TRBJ2-5; 11 nucleotides line up with TRBD2. Germline V gene data show CDR1 as SGHNT and CDR2 as YENEEA. Losses at the gene ends were 5 bases for V and 0 bases for J; bases not matched to a gene: 8. The CDR3 sequence is 17 residues long. The CDR3 sequence is CASSPGTSGVHQETQYF. The CDR3, as DNA: TGTGCCAGCAGCCCAGGGACTAGCGGAGTACACCAAGAGACCCAGTACTTC.